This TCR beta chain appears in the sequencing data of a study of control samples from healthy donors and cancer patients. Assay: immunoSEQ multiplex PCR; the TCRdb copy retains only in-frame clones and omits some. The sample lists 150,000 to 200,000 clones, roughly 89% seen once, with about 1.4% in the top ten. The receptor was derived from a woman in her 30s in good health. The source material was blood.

The CDR3, as DNA: TGTGCCAGCAGCCAAGTTAGGGAAACCTACTATGGCTACACCTTC. Its protein is CASSQVRETYYGYTF. The rearrangement links TRBV4-2 to TRBJ1-2; D is undetermined. The CDR3 covers 15 residues. The V and J ends lost 1 base and 3 bases respectively, with 12 bases between them. Germline V gene sequence: CDR1 LGHNA, CDR2 YNFKEQ.